This TCR beta chain was found in a study of cytomegalovirus exposure and HLA in healthy donors. Study-wide results and caveats: Among donors in an Asian-associated ancestry cluster, a later analysis reportedly found fewer N-insertions than the approximately 700-donor mean. A previous analysis found most TCR beta V segments productive roughly 87% or roughly 30% of the time.

Vbeta (60) and Jbeta (13) primers were used in the PCR. Method: immunoSEQ multiplex PCR; TCRdb's copy keeps in-frame clones and lacks some. This table has some 170,000 clones, 70% to 85% appearing once. The V gene lost 6 bases and the J gene lost 2 bases, with 17 bases spanning the gap. From germline, CDR1 is SGHVS and CDR2 FNYEAQ. The CDR3 has 15 amino acids. Though nominally healthy at sampling, donors likely had unrecorded immune exposures. This clone has a handful of counts. The antigen is not known. This TCR was sampled from a human donor in good health. Source material: PBMCs. The J gene is TRBJ2-7, the V gene TRBV7-6; no clear D. CDR3 sequence reads: CASSLFLGRAYEQYF. The CDR3 region has the DNA TGTGCCAGCAGTTTGTTTTTGGGCAGAGCCTACGAGCAGTACTTC.